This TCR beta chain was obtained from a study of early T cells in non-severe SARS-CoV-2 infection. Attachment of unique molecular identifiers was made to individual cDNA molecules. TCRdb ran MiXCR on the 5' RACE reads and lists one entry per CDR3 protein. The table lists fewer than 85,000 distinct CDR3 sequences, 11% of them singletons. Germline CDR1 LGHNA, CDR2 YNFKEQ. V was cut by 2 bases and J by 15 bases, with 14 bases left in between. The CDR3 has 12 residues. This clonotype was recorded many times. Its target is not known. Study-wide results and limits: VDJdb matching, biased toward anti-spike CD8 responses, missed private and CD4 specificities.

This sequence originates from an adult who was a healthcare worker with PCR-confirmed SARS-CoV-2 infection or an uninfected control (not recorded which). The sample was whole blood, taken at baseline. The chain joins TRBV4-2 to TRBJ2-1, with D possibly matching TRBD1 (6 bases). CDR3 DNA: TGTGCCAGCAGCCAAAATCGACAGGTGGTGTTCTTC. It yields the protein CASSQNRQVVFF.